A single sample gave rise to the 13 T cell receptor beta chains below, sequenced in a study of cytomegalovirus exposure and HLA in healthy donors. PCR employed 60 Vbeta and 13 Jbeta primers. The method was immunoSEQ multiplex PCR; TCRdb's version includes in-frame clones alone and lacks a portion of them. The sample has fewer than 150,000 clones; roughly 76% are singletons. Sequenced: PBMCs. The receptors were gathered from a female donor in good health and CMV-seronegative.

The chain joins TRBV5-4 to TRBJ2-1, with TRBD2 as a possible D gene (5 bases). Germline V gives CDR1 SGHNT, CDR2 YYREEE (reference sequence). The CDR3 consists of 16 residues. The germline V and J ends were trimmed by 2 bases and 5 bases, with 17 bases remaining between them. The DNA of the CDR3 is TGTGCCAGCAGCTTTACCGAACTACTAGGGAACAATGAGCAGTTCTTC. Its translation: CASSFTELLGNNEQFF.

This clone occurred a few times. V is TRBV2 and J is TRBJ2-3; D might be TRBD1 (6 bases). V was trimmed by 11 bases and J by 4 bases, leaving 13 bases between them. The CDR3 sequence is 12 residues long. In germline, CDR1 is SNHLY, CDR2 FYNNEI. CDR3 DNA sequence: TGTGCCCTAGGGGGAGCCGCAGATACGCAGTATTTT. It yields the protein CALGGAADTQYF.

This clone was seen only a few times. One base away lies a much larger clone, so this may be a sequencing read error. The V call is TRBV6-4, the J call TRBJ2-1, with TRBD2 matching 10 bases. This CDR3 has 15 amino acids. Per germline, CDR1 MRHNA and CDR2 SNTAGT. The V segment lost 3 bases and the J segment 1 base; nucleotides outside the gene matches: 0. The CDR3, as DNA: TGTGCCAGCAGTGAACTAGCGGGATCCTACAATGAGCAGTTCTTC. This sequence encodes CASSELAGSYNEQFF.

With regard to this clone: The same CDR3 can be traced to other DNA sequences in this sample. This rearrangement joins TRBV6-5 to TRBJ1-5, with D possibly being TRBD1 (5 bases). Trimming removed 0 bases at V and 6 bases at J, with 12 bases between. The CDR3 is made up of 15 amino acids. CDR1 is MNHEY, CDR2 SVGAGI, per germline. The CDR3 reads CASSYSRTGGQPQHF. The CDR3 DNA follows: TGTGCCAGCAGTTACTCCCGCACCGGGGGTCAGCCCCAGCATTTT.

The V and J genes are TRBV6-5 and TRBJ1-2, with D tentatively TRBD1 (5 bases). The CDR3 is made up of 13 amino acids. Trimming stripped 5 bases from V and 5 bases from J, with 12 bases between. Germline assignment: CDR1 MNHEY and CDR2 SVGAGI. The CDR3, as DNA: TGTGCCAGCAGTCCTCCCGGGGGATATGGCTACACCTTC. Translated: CASSPPGGYGYTF.

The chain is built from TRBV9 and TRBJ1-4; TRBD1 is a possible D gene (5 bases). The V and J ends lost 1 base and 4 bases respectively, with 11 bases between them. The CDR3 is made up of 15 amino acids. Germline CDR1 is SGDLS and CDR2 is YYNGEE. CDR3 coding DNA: TGTGCCAGCAGCGTATTGGGGGGTTTTAATGAAAAACTGTTTTTT. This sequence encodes CASSVLGGFNEKLFF.

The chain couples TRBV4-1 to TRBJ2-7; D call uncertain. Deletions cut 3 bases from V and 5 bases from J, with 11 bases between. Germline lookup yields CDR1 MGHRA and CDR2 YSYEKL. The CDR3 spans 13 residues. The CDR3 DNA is TGCGCCAGCAGCCACCCAGGAAGGAACGAGCAGTACTTC. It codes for CASSHPGRNEQYF.

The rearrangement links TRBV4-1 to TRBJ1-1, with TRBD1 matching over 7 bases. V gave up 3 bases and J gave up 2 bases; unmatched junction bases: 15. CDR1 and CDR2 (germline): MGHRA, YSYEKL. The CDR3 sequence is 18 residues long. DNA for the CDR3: TGCGCCAGCAGCCAGGAAGGGGGCTCTTGGAGCGGCAACACTGAAGCTTTCTTT. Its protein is CASSQEGGSWSGNTEAFF.

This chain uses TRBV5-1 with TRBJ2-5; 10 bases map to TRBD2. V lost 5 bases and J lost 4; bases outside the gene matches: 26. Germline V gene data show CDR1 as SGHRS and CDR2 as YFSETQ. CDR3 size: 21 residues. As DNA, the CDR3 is TGCGCCAGCAGTAGTGGAACGAGACAGAGTGCTAGCGGGAGTTATGGAGAGACCCAGTACTTC. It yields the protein CASSSGTRQSASGSYGETQYF.

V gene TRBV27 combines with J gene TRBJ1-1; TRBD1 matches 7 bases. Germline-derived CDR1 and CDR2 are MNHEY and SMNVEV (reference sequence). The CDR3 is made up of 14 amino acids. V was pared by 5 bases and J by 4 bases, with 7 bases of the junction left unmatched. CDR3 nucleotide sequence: TGTGCCAGCAGTCCTAGGGGGCTTGGCACTGAAGCTTTCTTT. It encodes CASSPRGLGTEAFF.

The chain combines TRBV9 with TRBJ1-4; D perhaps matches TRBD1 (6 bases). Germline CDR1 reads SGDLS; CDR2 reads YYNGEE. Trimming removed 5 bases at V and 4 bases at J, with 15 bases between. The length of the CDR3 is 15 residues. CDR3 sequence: CASSRSEGDNEKLFF. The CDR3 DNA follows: TGTGCCAGCAGTCGTTCAGAGGGGGATAATGAAAAACTGTTTTTT. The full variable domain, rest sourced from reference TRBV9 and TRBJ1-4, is DSGVTQTPKHLITATGQRVTLRCSPRSGDLSVYWYQQSLDQGLQFLIQYYNGEERAKGNILERFSAQQFPDLHSELNLSSLELGDSALYFCASSRSEGDNEKLFFGSGTQLSVL.

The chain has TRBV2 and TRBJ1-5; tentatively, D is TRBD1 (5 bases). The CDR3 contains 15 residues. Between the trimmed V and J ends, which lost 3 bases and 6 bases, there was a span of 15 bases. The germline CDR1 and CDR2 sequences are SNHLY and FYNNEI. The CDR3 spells CASSELGGAGQPQHF. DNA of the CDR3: TGTGCCAGCAGTGAGTTAGGAGGGGCGGGTCAGCCCCAGCATTTT. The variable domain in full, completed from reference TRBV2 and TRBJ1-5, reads EPEVTQTPSHQVTQMGQEVILRCVPISNHLYFYWYRQILGQKVEFLVSFYNNEISEKSEIFDDQFSVERPDGSNFTLKIRSTKLEDSAMYFCASSELGGAGQPQHFGDGTRLSIL.

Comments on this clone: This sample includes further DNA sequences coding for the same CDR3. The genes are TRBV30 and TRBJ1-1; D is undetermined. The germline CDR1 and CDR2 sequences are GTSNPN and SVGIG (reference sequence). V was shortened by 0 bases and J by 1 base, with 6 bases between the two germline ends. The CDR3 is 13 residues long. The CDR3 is CAWSVRGNTEAFF. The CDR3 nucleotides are TGTGCCTGGAGTGTACGAGGGAACACTGAAGCTTTCTTT.